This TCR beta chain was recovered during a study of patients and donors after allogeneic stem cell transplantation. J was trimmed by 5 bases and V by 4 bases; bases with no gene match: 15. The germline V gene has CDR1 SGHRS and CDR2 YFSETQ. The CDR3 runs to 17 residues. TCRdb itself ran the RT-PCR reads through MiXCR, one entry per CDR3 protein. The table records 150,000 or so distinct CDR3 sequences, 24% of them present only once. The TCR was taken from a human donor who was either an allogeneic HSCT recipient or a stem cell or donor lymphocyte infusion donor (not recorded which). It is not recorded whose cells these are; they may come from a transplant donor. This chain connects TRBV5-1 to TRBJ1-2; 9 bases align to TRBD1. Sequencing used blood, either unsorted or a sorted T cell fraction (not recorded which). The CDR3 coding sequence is TGCGCCAGCAGCCCAGGGACAGGGAACGGTCTGAAGTATGGCTACACCTTC. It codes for CASSPGTGNGLKYGYTF.